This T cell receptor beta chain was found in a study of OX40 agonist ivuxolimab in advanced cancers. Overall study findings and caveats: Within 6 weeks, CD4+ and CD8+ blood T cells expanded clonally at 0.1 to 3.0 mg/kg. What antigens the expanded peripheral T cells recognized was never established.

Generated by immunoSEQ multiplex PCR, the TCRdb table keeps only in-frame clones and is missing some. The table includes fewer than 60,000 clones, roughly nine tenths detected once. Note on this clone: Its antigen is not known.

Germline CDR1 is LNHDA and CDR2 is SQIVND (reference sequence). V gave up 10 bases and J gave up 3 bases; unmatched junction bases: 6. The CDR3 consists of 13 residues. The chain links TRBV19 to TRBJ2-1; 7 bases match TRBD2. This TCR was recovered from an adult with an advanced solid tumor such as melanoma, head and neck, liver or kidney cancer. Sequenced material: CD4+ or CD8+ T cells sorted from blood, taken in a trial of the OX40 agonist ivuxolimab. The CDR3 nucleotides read TGTGCCACCGGGACTATCCGCTACAATGAGCAGTTCTTC. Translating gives CATGTIRYNEQFF. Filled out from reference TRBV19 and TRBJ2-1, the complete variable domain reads DGGITQSPKYLFRKEGQNVTLSCEQNLNHDAMYWYRQDPGQGLRLIYYSQIVNDFQKGDIAEGYSVSREKKESFPLTVTSAQKNPTAFYLCATGTIRYNEQFFGPGTRLTVL.